These 17 T cell receptor beta chains came from one sample sequenced in a study of OX40 agonist ivuxolimab in advanced cancers. The library was produced with the immunoSEQ multiplex PCR assay. TCRdb limited this immuneACCESS table to in-frame rearrangements with V and J called. A share of clones is missing; checked studies link under half to unresolved V genes, and the rest is unexplained. The sample yields 82,000 or so clones; 75% to 90% were counted once. The ten largest account for about 2.3% of the sample. Material: CD4+ or CD8+ T cells sorted from blood, obtained in a trial of the OX40 agonist ivuxolimab. Every receptor here comes from an adult with an advanced solid tumor such as melanoma, head and neck, liver or kidney cancer.

This chain connects TRBV11-3 to TRBJ2-5; TRBD1 matches 8 bases. This CDR3 contains 15 residues. V lost 5 bases to trimming and J lost 5 bases; unmatched junction nucleotides: 10. CDR1 and CDR2 (germline): SGHNT, YENEEA. CDR3 nucleotides: TGTGCCAGCAGCGCCGTCACAGGGGGTATCGAGACCCAGTACTTC. Encoded protein: CASSAVTGGIETQYF. The full variable domain, completed using reference TRBV11-3 and TRBJ2-5, is EAGVVQSPRYKIIEKKQPVAFWCNPISGHNTLYWYLQNLGQGPELLIRYENEEAVDDSQLPKDRFSAERLKGVDSTLKIQPAELGDSAVYLCASSAVTGGIETQYFGPGTRLLVL.

The chain has TRBV5-1 and TRBJ1-6; TRBD1 is a possible D gene (5 bases). V was pared by 4 bases and J by 7 bases, with 18 bases between. There are 16 residues in the CDR3. Germline assignment: CDR1 SGHRS and CDR2 YFSETQ. In DNA, the CDR3 is TGCGCCAGCAGCCATGGGACCGACGCTTGGAATTCACCCCTCCACTTT. This encodes CASSHGTDAWNSPLHF.

The V call is TRBV19, the J call TRBJ1-2, with D uncertain. Deletions cut 11 bases from V and 1 base from J, with 14 bases between. Looked up from germline, CDR1 is LNHDA and CDR2 is SQIVND (reference sequence). The CDR3 is 13 residues long. The CDR3 is CAASALGNYGYTF. In DNA form, the CDR3 reads TGTGCCGCCAGCGCGTTGGGTAACTATGGCTACACCTTC.

On this clone itself: A junction boundary mismatches the germline segment, possibly from a read error. V and J are TRBV5-1 and TRBJ2-3; the D gene is possibly TRBD2 (5 bases). This CDR3 contains 15 residues. Germline values: CDR1 SGHRS, CDR2 YFSETQ. CDR3 protein: CASSLEYASRDTQYF. The CDR3, as DNA: TGCGCCAGCAGCTTGGAGTATGCTAGCAGAGATACGCAGTATTTT.

V is TRBV29-1 and J is TRBJ1-5; D ambiguous. This CDR3 is built from 12 residues. Trimming took off 5 bases at V and 0 bases at J, with 5 bases between the two ends. CDR1 is SQVTM, CDR2 ANQGSEA, per germline. CDR3 DNA: TGCAGCGTTTCCAGTAGCAATCAGCCCCAGCATTTT. Translation gives CSVSSSNQPQHF. Full variable domain (missing parts from reference TRBV29-1 and TRBJ1-5): SAVISQKPSRDICQRGTSLTIQCQVDSQVTMMFWYRQQPGQSLTLIATANQGSEATYESGFVIDKFPISRPNLTFSTLTVSNMSPEDSSIYLCSVSSSNQPQHFGDGTRLSIL.

This clone turned up a few times. The rearrangement joins TRBV9 to TRBJ1-3; no clear D. The CDR3 contains 13 residues. From germline, CDR1 is SGDLS and CDR2 YYNGEE. Trimming took 4 bases from V and 3 from J, leaving 8 bases between them. The chain's CDR3 is CASSSLFGNTIYF. The CDR3, as DNA: TGTGCCAGCAGCTCCCTTTTTGGAAACACCATATATTTT.

DNA of the CDR3: TGTGCCAGCAGCCAAGATACTAGCACCCCCACAGATACGCAGTATTTT. Translation: CASSQDTSTPTDTQYF. The chain employs TRBV4-2 and TRBJ2-3; tentatively, D is TRBD2 (6 bases). The V end was cut by 0 bases, the J end by 2 bases, with 12 bases between. From germline, CDR1 is LGHNA and CDR2 YNFKEQ. The CDR3 consists of 16 residues.

The chain carries TRBV28 and TRBJ1-1; 10 bases map to TRBD1. Per the germline V gene, CDR1 is MDHEN and CDR2 is SYDVKM. Trimming took 0 bases from V and 4 from J; bases not matched to a gene: 11. This CDR3 region has 18 residues. The DNA for the CDR3 is TGTGCCAGCAGTTTATGGGGTCGGACAGGGGGACGAGGCACTGAAGCTTTCTTT. Protein sequence: CASSLWGRTGGRGTEAFF.

This chain uses TRBV29-1 with TRBJ2-3; TRBD2 matches 8 bases. The CDR3 has 18 residues. The V gene end was trimmed by 1 base and the J gene end by 3 bases; junction bases not matched to a gene: 15. Germline CDR1 is SQVTM and CDR2 is ANQGSEA. CDR3 nucleotides: TGCAGCGTTGAAGGGGCGGCCTGGACGGGGGGGCGGACAGATACGCAGTATTTT. Translation: CSVEGAAWTGGRTDTQYF.

The genes are TRBV30 and TRBJ2-7; D is ambiguous. Germline V gene sequence: CDR1 GTSNPN, CDR2 SVGIG (reference sequence). V lost 4 bases and J 1 base, leaving 5 bases between the germline ends. The CDR3 contains 11 residues. This CDR3 reads CAWTRSYEQYF. In DNA, the CDR3 is TGTGCCTGGACCCGATCCTACGAGCAGTACTTC.

The V and J genes are TRBV5-1 and TRBJ2-1; D not certain. This CDR3 region has 13 residues. Trimming left V 7 bases short and J 5 bases short, with 13 bases between. Germline V gene sequence: CDR1 SGHRS, CDR2 YFSETQ. CDR3 sequence reads: CASHLDGNNEQFF. The CDR3 coding sequence is TGCGCCAGCCACTTGGATGGGAACAATGAGCAGTTCTTC.

This clone has only one observation. The rearrangement uses TRBV11-3 and TRBJ2-7; D unresolved. Germline values: CDR1 SGHNT, CDR2 YENEEA. V lost 5 bases, J lost 6 bases, and 14 bases lay in between. This CDR3 is 13 amino acids long. CDR3 DNA sequence: TGTGCCAGCAGCCCCAACCTCGGAGCCGAGCAGTACTTC. It specifies CASSPNLGAEQYF.

V gene TRBV5-6 combines with J gene TRBJ2-7; 12 nucleotides align to TRBD1. The CDR3 totals 19 residues. The germline V gene has CDR1 SGHDT and CDR2 YYEEEE. V gave up 4 bases and J gave up 0 bases; unmatched junction bases: 14. CDR3 bases: TGTGCCAGCAGCCCGCCGAGGGACAGGGGGCCCCCGGCCTCCTACGAGCAGTACTTC. Its translation is CASSPPRDRGPPASYEQYF. The full variable domain, in which reference TRBV5-6 and TRBJ2-7 provide the parts outside the CDR3, is DAGVTQSPTHLIKTRGQQVTLRCSPKSGHDTVSWYQQALGQGPQFIFQYYEEEERQRGNFPDRFSGHQFPNYSSELNVNALLLGDSALYLCASSPPRDRGPPASYEQYFGPGTRLTVT.

The rearrangement joins TRBV9 to TRBJ2-2; D could derive from TRBD1 or TRBD2 (6 bases each). The CDR3 covers 16 residues. The germline CDR1 and CDR2 sequences are SGDLS and YYNGEE. V was cut by 0 bases and J by 5 bases, with 14 bases left in between. Written as DNA, the CDR3 is TGTGCCAGCAGCGTAGTCGCCGGGGGCAGGACCGGGGAGCTGTTTTTT. It codes for CASSVVAGGRTGELFF.

V is TRBV2 and J is TRBJ1-6; TRBD1 matches at 7 bases. Germline lookup yields CDR1 SNHLY and CDR2 FYNNEI. CDR3 size: 15 residues. With V trimmed by 6 bases and J by 5 bases, 7 bases remained unmatched. CDR3 loop: CASSEQGSHNSPLHF. Written as DNA, the CDR3 is TGTGCCAGCAGCGAACAGGGGTCCCATAATTCACCCCTCCACTTT. The complete variable domain, with remaining parts taken from reference TRBV2 and TRBJ1-6, reads EPEVTQTPSHQVTQMGQEVILRCVPISNHLYFYWYRQILGQKVEFLVSFYNNEISEKSEIFDDQFSVERPDGSNFTLKIRSTKLEDSAMYFCASSEQGSHNSPLHFGNGTRLTVT.

V and J are TRBV7-2 and TRBJ1-6; the match to TRBD1 covers 7 bases. V gave up 6 bases and J gave up 7 bases; unmatched junction bases: 6. Germline lookup yields CDR1 SGHTA and CDR2 FQGNSA. This CDR3 is 14 amino acids long. CDR3: CASRTRRGNSPLHF. The DNA for the CDR3 is TGTGCCAGCAGGACCCGCAGGGGGAATTCACCCCTCCACTTT.

This chain joins TRBV7-8 and TRBJ2-7; 15 bases are shared with TRBD2. There are 16 residues in the CDR3. The ends lost 8 bases at V and 6 bases at J; junction bases unmatched: 11. Germline V CDR1 and CDR2: SGHVS, FQNEAQ. The CDR3 sequence: CASGSVPGLAGGEQYF. As DNA, the CDR3 is TGTGCCAGCGGTTCAGTACCGGGACTAGCGGGGGGCGAGCAGTACTTC.